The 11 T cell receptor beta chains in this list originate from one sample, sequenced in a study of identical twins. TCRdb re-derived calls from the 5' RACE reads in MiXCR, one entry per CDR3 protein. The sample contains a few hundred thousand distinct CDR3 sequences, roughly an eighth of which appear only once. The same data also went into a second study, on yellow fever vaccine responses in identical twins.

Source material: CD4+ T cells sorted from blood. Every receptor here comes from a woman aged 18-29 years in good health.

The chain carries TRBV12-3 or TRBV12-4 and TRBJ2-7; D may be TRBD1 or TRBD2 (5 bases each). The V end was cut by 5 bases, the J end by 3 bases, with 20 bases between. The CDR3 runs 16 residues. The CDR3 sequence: CASSPPGPAPLYEQYF. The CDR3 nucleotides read TGTGCCAGCAGTCCACCGGGACCAGCTCCCCTCTACGAGCAGTACTTC.

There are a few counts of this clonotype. CDR3 in DNA: TGTGCCAGCAGCTTCGGGACTAGTTCAGATACGCAGTATTTT. Translating it yields CASSFGTSSDTQYF. The chain links TRBV7-9 to TRBJ2-3, with 8 nucleotides matching TRBD2. Germline values: CDR1 SEHNR, CDR2 FQNEAQ (reference sequence). The J segment lost 4 bases and the V segment lost 3 bases, leaving 3 bases of the junction unmatched. The CDR3 runs to 14 residues.

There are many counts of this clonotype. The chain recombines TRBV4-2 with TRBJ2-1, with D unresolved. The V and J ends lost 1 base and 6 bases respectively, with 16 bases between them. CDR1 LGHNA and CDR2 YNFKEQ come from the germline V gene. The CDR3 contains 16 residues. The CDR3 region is CASSQGFRDASNEQFF. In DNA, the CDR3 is TGTGCCAGCAGCCAAGGGTTCCGTGACGCTAGCAATGAGCAGTTCTTC.

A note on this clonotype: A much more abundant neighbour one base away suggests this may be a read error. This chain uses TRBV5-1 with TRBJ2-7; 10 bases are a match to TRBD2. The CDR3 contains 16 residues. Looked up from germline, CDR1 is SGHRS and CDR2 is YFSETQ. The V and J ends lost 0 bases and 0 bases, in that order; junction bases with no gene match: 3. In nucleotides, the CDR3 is TGCGCCAGCAGCTTGGGGGCTAGCGGGAGCTCCTACGAGCAGTACTTC. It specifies CASSLGASGSSYEQYF. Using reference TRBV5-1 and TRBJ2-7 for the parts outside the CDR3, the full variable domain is KAGVTQTPRYLIKTRGQQVTLSCSPISGHRSVSWYQQTPGQGLQFLFEYFSETQRNKGNFPGRFSGRQFSNSRSEMNVSTLELGDSALYLCASSLGASGSSYEQYFGPGTRLTVT.

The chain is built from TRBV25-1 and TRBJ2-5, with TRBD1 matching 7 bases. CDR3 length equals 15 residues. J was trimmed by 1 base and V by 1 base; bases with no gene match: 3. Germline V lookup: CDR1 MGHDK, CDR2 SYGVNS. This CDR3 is CASSELGTAQETQYF. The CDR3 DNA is TGTGCCAGCAGTGAATTGGGGACAGCCCAAGAGACCCAGTACTTC.

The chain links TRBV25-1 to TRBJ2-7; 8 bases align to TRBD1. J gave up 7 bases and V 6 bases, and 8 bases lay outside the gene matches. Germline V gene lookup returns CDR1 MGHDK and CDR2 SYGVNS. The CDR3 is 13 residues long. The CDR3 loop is CASSGQGLAEQYF. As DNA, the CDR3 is TGTGCCAGCAGCGGACAGGGTCTGGCTGAGCAGTACTTC.

The CDR3, as DNA: TGTGCCAGCAGAGATGGGGGGGGAGCAGATACGCAGTATTTT. This translates into CASRDGGGADTQYF. The genes are TRBV12-3 or TRBV12-4 and TRBJ2-3; 7 bases match TRBD2. V lost 6 bases, J lost 4 bases, and 7 bases stayed unmatched. The CDR3 spans 14 residues.

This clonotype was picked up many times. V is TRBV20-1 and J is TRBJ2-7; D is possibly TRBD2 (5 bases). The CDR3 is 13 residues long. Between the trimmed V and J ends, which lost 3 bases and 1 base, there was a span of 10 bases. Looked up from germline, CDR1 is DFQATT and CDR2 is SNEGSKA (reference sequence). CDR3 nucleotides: TGCAGTGCTAGGATTCCGGGGTCCTACGAGCAGTACTTC. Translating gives CSARIPGSYEQYF.

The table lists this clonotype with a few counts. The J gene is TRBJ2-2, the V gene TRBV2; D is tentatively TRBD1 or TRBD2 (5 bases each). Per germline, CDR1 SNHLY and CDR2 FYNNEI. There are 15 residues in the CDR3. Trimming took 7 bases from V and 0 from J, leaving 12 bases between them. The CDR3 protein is CASIRGAANTGELFF. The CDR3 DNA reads TGTGCCAGCATACGAGGGGCGGCGAACACCGGGGAGCTGTTTTTT. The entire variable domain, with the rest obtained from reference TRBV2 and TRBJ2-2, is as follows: EPEVTQTPSHQVTQMGQEVILRCVPISNHLYFYWYRQILGQKVEFLVSFYNNEISEKSEIFDDQFSVERPDGSNFTLKIRSTKLEDSAMYFCASIRGAANTGELFFGEGSRLTVL.

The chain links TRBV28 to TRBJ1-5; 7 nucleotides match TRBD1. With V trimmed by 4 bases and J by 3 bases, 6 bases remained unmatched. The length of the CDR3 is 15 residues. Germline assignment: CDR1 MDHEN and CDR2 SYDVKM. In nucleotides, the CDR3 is TGTGCCAGCAGTTACCAAGGGGGCGCCAATCAGCCCCAGCATTTT. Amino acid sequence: CASSYQGGANQPQHF.

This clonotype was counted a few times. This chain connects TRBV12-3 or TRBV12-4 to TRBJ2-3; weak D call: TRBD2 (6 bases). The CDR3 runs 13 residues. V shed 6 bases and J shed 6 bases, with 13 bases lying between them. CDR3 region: CASSPGTPDTQYF. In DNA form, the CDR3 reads TGTGCCAGCAGCCCCGGGACTCCGGATACGCAGTATTTT.